The sample holds a few counts of the clone carrying this T cell receptor (beta chain). Antigen specificity is unknown. These data are taken from a study of beta chain features in type 1 diabetes. For the study at large: Cell yields, gender and age were similar in healthy donors and patients.

All of the isolated RNA was reverse transcribed, so expressed TCRB transcripts were sequenced. Profiled with immunoSEQ multiplex PCR; TCRdb holds only in-frame clones, not every one. The repertoire includes 350,000 to 450,000 clones, about 15% of them detected once, and less than 0.04% sits in the top ten. General observations from the study: When VDJ junctions were examined, type 1 diabetes patients showed fewer insertions and more deletions. PCR could preferentially amplify shorter templates, alike in patients and controls. No resolution was reached here on whether HLA type influences TCRB rearrangement.

This CDR3 contains 14 residues. Trimming removed 4 bases at V and 7 bases at J, with 16 bases between. The germline V gene has CDR1 MGHRA and CDR2 YSYEKL. The sequenced sample was naive CD4+ T cells from blood. The receptor was derived from a man aged 30 to 45 in good health. This chain links TRBV4-1 with TRBJ1-2, with D unresolved. Here the CDR3 reads CASSLLDRAGGYTF. In DNA form, the CDR3 reads TGCGCCAGCAGCCTACTAGACCGGGCGGGTGGCTACACCTTC.